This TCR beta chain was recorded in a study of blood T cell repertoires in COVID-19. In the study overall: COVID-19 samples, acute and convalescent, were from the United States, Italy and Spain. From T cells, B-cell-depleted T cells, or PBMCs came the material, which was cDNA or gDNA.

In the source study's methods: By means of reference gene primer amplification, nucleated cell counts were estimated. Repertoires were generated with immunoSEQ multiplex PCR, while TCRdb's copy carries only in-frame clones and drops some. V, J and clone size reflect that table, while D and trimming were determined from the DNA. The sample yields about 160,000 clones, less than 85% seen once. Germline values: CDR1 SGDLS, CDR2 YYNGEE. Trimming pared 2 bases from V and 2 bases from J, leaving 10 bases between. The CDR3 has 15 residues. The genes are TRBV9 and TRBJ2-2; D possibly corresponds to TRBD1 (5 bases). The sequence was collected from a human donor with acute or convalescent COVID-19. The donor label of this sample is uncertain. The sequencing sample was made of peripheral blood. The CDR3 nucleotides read TGTGCCAGCAGCGTTCCGGACACCAACACCGGGGAGCTGTTTTTT. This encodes CASSVPDTNTGELFF.